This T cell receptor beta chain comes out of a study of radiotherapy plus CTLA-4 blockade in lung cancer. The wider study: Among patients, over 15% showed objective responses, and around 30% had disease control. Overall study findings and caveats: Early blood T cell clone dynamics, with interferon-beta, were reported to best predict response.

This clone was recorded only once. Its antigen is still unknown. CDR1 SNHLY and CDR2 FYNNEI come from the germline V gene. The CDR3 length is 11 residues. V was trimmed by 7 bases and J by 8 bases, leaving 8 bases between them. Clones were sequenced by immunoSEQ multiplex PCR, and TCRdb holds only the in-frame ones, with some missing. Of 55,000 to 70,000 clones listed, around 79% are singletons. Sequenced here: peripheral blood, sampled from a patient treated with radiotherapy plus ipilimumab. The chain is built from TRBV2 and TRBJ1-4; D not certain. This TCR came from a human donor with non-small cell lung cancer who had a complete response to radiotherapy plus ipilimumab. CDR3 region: CASMAVEKLFF. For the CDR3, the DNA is TGTGCCAGCATGGCCGTGGAAAAACTGTTTTTT.